Shown below are 3 T cell receptor beta chains from a single sample sequenced in a study of CD8 T cells in Susac syndrome. Reverse transcription of about 0.45 to 1 ug RNA used random hexamers. One entry per CDR3 protein, called by TCRdb with MiXCR from the immunoSEQ multiplex PCR reads. Altogether some 200,000 distinct CDR3 sequences are present, approximately 95% being singletons, with the ten largest covering 0.08% to 0.095%. Source material: CD4+ T cells from PBMCs. All receptors derive from a human donor with multiple sclerosis.

This clonotype was counted once. V is TRBV6-5 and J is TRBJ2-7, with D possibly being TRBD1 or TRBD2 (5 bases each). Trimming took 3 bases from V and 2 from J, leaving 11 bases between them. The CDR3 has 14 amino acids. Germline CDR1 is MNHEY and CDR2 is SVGAGI. CDR3 coding DNA: TGTGCCAGCAGTTATAGGGGACCCACCTACGAGCAGTACTTC. This codes for CASSYRGPTYEQYF.

The gene calls are TRBV29-1 and TRBJ1-5, with D perhaps TRBD1 (5 bases). From germline, CDR1 is SQVTM and CDR2 ANQGSEA. V gave up 4 bases and J gave up 4 bases, with 11 bases separating them. CDR3 length equals 13 residues. The CDR3 loop is CSVAGAGNQPQHF. DNA of the CDR3: TGCAGCGTTGCTGGGGCAGGGAATCAGCCCCAGCATTTT.

The chain is built from TRBV6-6 and TRBJ1-5; D is unresolved. The CDR3 runs to 14 residues. Germline CDR1 MNHNY, CDR2 SVGAGI (reference sequence). Between the trimmed V and J ends, which lost 1 base and 1 base, there was a span of 5 bases. Here the CDR3 reads CASSYFTSNQPQHF. For the CDR3, the DNA is TGTGCCAGCAGTTACTTCACAAGCAATCAGCCCCAGCATTTT.